This T cell receptor (beta chain) was identified during a study of T cell responses to AZD1222 COVID-19 vaccine. Repertoires were generated with immunoSEQ multiplex PCR, while TCRdb's copy carries only in-frame clones and drops some. Among more than 95,000 clones, about 85% were seen once, and the ten largest hold about 4.4%. With respect to this clone: The antigen is unknown.

Study-wide points: Seropositive status at baseline applied to only a handful of AZD1222 recipients. Repertoires in all cases were sampled only once the peak T cell response had passed.

The CDR3 length is 16 residues. Trimming shortened V by 4 bases and J by 1 base, and 15 bases separated the two germline ends. Germline-derived CDR1 and CDR2 are SGHRS and YFSETQ. This sequence was found in an adult who received the AZD1222 COVID-19 vaccine. The specimen was peripheral blood, collected 28 days after the second AZD1222 dose. The V call is TRBV5-1, the J call TRBJ2-4; maybe TRBD1 (6 bases). CDR3 sequence: CASSQGGGQAKNIQYF. CDR3 DNA sequence: TGCGCCAGCAGCCAGGGTGGGGGCCAGGCCAAAAACATTCAGTACTTC.